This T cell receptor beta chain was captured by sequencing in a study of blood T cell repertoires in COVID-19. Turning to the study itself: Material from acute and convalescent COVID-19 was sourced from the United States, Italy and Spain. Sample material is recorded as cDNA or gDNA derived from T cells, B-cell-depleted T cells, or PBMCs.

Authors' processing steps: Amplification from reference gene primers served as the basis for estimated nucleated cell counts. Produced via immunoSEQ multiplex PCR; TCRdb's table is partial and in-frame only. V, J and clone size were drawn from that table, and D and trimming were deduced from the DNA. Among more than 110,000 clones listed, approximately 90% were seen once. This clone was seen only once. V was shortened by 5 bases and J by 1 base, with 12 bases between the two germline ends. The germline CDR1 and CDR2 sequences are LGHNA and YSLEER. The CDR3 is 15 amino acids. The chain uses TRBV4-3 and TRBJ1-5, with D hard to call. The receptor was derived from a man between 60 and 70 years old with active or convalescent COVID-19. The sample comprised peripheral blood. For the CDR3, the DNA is TGCGCCAGCAGCAACAGAGCGGACAGCAATCAGCCCCAGCATTTT. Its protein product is CASSNRADSNQPQHF.